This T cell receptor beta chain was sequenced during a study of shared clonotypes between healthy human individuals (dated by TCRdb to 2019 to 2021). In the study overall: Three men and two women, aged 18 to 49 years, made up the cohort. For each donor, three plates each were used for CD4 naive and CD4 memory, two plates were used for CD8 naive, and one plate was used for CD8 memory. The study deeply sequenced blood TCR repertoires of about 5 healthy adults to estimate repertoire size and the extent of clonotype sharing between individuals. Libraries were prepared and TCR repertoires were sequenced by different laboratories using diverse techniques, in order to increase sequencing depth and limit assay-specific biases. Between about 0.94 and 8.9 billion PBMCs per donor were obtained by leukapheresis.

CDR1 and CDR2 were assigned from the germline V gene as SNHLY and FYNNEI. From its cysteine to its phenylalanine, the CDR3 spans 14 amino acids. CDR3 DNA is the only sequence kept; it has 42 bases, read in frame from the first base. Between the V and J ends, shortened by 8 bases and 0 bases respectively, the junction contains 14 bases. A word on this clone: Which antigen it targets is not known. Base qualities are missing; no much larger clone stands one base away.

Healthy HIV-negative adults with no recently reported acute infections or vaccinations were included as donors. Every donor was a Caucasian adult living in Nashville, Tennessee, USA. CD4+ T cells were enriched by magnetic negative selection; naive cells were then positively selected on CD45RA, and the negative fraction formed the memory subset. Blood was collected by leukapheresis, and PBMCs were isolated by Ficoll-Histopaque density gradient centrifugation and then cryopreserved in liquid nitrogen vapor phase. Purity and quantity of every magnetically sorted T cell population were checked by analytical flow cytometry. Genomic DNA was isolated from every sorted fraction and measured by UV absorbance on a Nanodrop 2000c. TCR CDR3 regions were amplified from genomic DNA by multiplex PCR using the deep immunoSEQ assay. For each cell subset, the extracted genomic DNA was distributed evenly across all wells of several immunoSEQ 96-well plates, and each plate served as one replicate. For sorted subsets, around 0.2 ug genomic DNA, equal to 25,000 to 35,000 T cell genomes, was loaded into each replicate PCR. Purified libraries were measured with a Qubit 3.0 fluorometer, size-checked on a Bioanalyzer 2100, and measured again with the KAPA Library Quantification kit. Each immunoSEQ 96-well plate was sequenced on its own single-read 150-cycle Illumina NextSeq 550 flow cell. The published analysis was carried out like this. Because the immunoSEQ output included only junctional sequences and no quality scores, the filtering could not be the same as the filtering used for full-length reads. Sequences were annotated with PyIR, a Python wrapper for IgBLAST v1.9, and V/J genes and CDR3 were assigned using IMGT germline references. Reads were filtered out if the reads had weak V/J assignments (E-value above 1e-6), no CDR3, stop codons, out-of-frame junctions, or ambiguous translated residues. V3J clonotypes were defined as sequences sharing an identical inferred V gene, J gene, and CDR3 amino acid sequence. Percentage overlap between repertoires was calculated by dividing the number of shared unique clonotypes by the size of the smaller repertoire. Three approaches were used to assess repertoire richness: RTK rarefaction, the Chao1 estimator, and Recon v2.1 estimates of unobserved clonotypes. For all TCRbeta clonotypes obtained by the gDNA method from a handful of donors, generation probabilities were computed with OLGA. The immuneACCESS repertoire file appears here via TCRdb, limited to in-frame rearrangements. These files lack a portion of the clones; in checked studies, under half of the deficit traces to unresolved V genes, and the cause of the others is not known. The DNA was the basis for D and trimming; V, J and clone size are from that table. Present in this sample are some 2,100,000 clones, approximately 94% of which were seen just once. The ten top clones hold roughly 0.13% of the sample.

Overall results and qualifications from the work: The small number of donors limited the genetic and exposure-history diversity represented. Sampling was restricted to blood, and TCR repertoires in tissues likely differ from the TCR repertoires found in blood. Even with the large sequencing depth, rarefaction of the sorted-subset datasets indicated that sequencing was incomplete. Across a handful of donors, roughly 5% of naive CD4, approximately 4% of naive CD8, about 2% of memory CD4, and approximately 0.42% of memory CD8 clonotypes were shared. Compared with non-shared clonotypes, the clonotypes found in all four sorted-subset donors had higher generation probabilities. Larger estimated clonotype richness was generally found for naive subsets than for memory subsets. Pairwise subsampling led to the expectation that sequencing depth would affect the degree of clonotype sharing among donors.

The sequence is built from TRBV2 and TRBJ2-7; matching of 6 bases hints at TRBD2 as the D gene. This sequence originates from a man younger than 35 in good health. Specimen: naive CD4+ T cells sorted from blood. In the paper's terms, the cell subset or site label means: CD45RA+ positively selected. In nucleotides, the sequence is TGTGCCAGCGGGAGTGGACTAAACTCCTACGAGCAGTACTTC. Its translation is CASGSGLNSYEQYF.